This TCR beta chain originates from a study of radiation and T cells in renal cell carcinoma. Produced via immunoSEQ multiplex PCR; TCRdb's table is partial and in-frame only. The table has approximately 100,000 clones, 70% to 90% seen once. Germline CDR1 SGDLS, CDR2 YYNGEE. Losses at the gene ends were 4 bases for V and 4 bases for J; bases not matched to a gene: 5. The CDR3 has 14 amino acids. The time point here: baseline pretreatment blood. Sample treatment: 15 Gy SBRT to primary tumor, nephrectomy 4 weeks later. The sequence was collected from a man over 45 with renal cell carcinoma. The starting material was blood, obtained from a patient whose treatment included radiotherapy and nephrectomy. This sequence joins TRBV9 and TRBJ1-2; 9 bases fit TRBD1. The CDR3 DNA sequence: TGTGCCAGCAGCCAAGGGACAGGGAGCTATGGCTACACCTTC. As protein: CASSQGTGSYGYTF. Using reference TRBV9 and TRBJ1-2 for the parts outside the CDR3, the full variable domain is DSGVTQTPKHLITATGQRVTLRCSPRSGDLSVYWYQQSLDQGLQFLIQYYNGEERAKGNILERFSAQQFPDLHSELNLSSLELGDSALYFCASSQGTGSYGYTFGSGTRLTVV.